The rows below give T cell receptor beta chains drawn from one sample of a study of cytomegalovirus exposure and HLA in healthy donors. Assay: immunoSEQ multiplex PCR; the TCRdb copy retains only in-frame clones and omits some. The sample includes about 160,000 clones, roughly 78% of them seen just once. Sample: PBMCs. Every receptor here comes from a man between 35 and 55 years old in good health and CMV-seropositive. Both conserved end residues are trimmed from each CDR3.

V: TRBV5-1; CDR3: ASRRDLGEQY
V: TRBV7-2; CDR3: ASSLELVKDTQY
V: TRBV5-8; CDR3: ASSPWGGSTDTQY
V: TRBV11-2; CDR3: ASSSGGWWQSYNEQF
V: TRBV9; CDR3: ASSPRTGNTGELF
V: TRBV2; CDR3: ASSLGAGKETQY
V: TRBV13; CDR3: ASSLQETQY
V: TRBV10-2; CDR3: ASSESTGGKDGYT
V: TRBV11-3; CDR3: ASSLGSGSYEQY
V: TRBV6-5; CDR3: ASREYRFRDEQY
V: TRBV15; CDR3: ATSRPTGGRADTQY
V: TRBV2; CDR3: ASSAGTSRYSNQPQH
V: TRBV5-1; CDR3: ASSSNRGLPQNIQY
V: TRBV11-2; CDR3: ASSLILGQSRGYT
V: TRBV7-3; CDR3: ASSGQVNTEAF
V: TRBV7-2; CDR3: ASSLGQGDWNEQF
V: TRBV19; CDR3: AFLSRGAGEQY
V: TRBV6-5; CDR3: ASSYLTGGMLEQY
V: TRBV9; CDR3: ASSAWPSGGPGETQY
V: TRBV6-5; CDR3: ASSVTRSYEQY
V: TRBV7-6; CDR3: ASSLLPVLGNTIY
V: TRBV19; CDR3: ASSPSGTNYNEQF
V: TRBV9; CDR3: ASSKTSFATNEKLF
V: TRBV21-1; CDR3: ASSTGQGGQPQH
V: TRBV10-3; CDR3: AISGGLAGGQNTGELF
V: TRBV30; CDR3: AWGRGQETQY
V: TRBV7-8; CDR3: ASSIGTDSYEQY
V: TRBV12-5; CDR3: ASGFDSTSSGANVLT
V: TRBV7-2; CDR3: ASSPTGTGLTATEAF
V: TRBV5-1; CDR3: ASSHGQGRIIQY
V: TRBV6-1; CDR3: ASSVRTGEYGYT
V: TRBV14; CDR3: ASSPLELALSEQF
V: TRBV27; CDR3: ASSRGQNQPQH
V: TRBV19; CDR3: ASSILGQGEYEQY
V: TRBV5-6; CDR3: ASSLLGRDLHSPLH
V: TRBV6-5; CDR3: ASSYSPGNTEAF
V: TRBV27; CDR3: ASTLIGTGNPGANVLT